Shown below are 23 T cell receptor beta chains from a single sample sequenced in a study of blood T cell repertoires in COVID-19. TCRdb keeps only in-frame clones here, not all; method: immunoSEQ multiplex PCR. Seen here are 200,000 to 300,000 clones, 65% to 85% observed once, and the top ten hold 6% to 9.5%. Material for sequencing was peripheral blood. Receptors originate from a woman aged 80 or older with acute or convalescent COVID-19.

Regarding this clone: A read error may account for a junction end that differs from germline. The chain combines TRBV6-2 or TRBV6-3 with TRBJ2-7, with 8 nucleotides matching TRBD2. Germline V gives CDR1 MNHEY, CDR2 SVGEGT. The CDR3 length is 16 residues. CDR3 nucleotide sequence: TGTGCCCGCAGTTACACGGGGGGGGGTAACTCCTACGAGCAGTACTTC. Protein: CARSYTGGGNSYEQYF.

This CDR3 is CAISEHGRENNEQFF. The CDR3, as DNA: TGTGCCATCAGTGAGCATGGGCGGGAGAACAATGAGCAGTTCTTC. This chain links TRBV10-3 with TRBJ2-1; 7 positions match TRBD2. The CDR3 extends over 15 amino acids. Germline-derived CDR1 and CDR2 are ENHRY and SYGVKD. Trimming removed 2 bases from V and 5 bases from J; junction bases left unmatched: 6.

This chain connects TRBV2 to TRBJ2-2, with D maybe TRBD1 (5 bases). The CDR3 runs 15 residues. Germline V gene data show CDR1 as SNHLY and CDR2 as FYNNEI. With 7 bases removed from V and 0 bases from J, the gap between germline ends came to 12 bases. The CDR3 protein is CASTRDRANTGELFF. The DNA for the CDR3 is TGTGCCAGCACTCGCGACAGAGCGAACACCGGGGAGCTGTTTTTT.

The chain carries TRBV6-4 and TRBJ1-1; 8 positions match TRBD1. The junction had 3 bases not matched to a gene; V was cut back by 4 bases and J by 5 bases. Germline loops: CDR1 MRHNA, CDR2 SNTAGT. The CDR3 covers 13 residues. Written as DNA, the CDR3 is TGTGCCAGCAGTGTCGACAGGGGAACTGAAGCTTTCTTT. Its protein product is CASSVDRGTEAFF.

The chain recombines TRBV6-5 with TRBJ1-4, with D maybe TRBD1 (6 bases). Germline assignment: CDR1 MNHEY and CDR2 SVGAGI. V dropped 5 bases and J dropped 0 bases, with 10 bases sitting between them. This CDR3 contains 15 residues. CDR3 nucleotides: TGTGCCAGCAGTCGGGACATATCAACTAATGAAAAACTGTTTTTT. This sequence encodes CASSRDISTNEKLFF.

This clone was counted only a few times. The chain employs TRBV4-1 and TRBJ2-1, with 12 bases that match TRBD2. CDR3 length equals 13 residues. V lost 4 bases and J lost 8; bases outside the gene matches: 0. Germline assignment: CDR1 MGHRA and CDR2 YSYEKL. This CDR3 is CASSRLAGDEQFF. In DNA form, the CDR3 reads TGCGCCAGCAGCCGACTAGCGGGAGATGAGCAGTTCTTC.

This rearrangement joins TRBV9 to TRBJ1-2; the D gene is possibly TRBD1 (6 bases). With 3 bases removed from V and 2 bases from J, the gap between germline ends came to 11 bases. This CDR3 region has 14 residues. Germline values: CDR1 SGDLS, CDR2 YYNGEE. CDR3 residues: CASSAAQGNYGYTF. The CDR3 bases are TGTGCCAGCAGCGCCGCGCAGGGGAACTATGGCTACACCTTC.

This rearrangement joins TRBV27 to TRBJ1-3; D remains unclear. CDR3 size: 14 residues. The V gene's germline CDR1 is MNHEY and CDR2 SMNVEV (reference sequence). V lost 0 bases and J lost 3, with 6 bases in between. CDR3 sequence: CASSLSRVGNTIYF. CDR3 coding DNA: TGTGCCAGCAGTTTATCGAGGGTTGGAAACACCATATATTTT.

For the CDR3, the DNA is TGTGCCAGCAGCATCGCCCATCGTGGCAGGGGGCTCGACACTGAAGCTTTCTTT. It translates to CASSIAHRGRGLDTEAFF. The chain recombines TRBV7-2 with TRBJ1-1; 8 positions agree with TRBD1. The CDR3 totals 18 residues. The junction had 17 bases not matched to a gene; V was cut back by 5 bases and J by 3 bases. Germline V gives CDR1 SGHTA, CDR2 FQGNSA.

The chain employs TRBV7-9 and TRBJ2-1; D is unclear. CDR3 length equals 15 residues. Germline CDR1 SEHNR, CDR2 FQNEAQ (reference sequence). V lost 4 bases and J 0 bases, leaving 10 bases between the germline ends. The CDR3 nucleotides read TGTGCCAGCAGCTACTTCTTGAGCTCCTACAATGAGCAGTTCTTC. Translated, it gives CASSYFLSSYNEQFF.

The J gene is TRBJ2-5, the V gene TRBV3-1 (or the pseudogene TRBV3-2); 9 bases align to TRBD1. Germline CDR1 reads LGHDT; CDR2 reads YNNKEL (reference sequence). The V segment lost 4 bases and the J segment 3 bases; nucleotides outside the gene matches: 15. CDR3 length equals 18 residues. CDR3: CASSLNPPGTGLEETQYF. The CDR3 bases are TGTGCCAGCAGCCTTAACCCGCCCGGGACAGGGTTAGAAGAGACCCAGTACTTC.

This chain joins TRBV11-2 and TRBJ1-6, with TRBD1 as a possible D gene (5 bases). V lost 4 bases to trimming and J lost 7 bases, with 17 bases between them. CDR1 is SGHAT, CDR2 FQNNGV, per germline. CDR3 length: 16 amino acids. CDR3 amino acids: CASSSHRGSANSPLHF. The CDR3 DNA is TGTGCCAGCAGCTCCCACCGGGGGTCGGCCAATTCACCCCTCCACTTT.

As for this clone: The same CDR3 can be traced to other DNA sequences in this sample. The chain has TRBV2 and TRBJ1-2; a possible D gene is TRBD1 (5 bases). This CDR3 is 13 amino acids long. The germline CDR1 and CDR2 sequences are SNHLY and FYNNEI. V was pared by 3 bases and J by 2 bases, with 7 bases between. The CDR3: CASSDQGNYGYTF. The CDR3 DNA reads TGTGCCAGCAGTGATCAGGGAAACTATGGCTACACCTTC.

The chain is built from TRBV6-5 and TRBJ1-4; TRBD1 agrees at 8 bases. CDR3 length: 15 residues. The germline V gene encodes CDR1 MNHEY and CDR2 SVGAGI. J gave up 8 bases and V 5 bases, and 10 bases lay outside the gene matches. The CDR3 nucleotides are TGTGCCAGCAGTCTAACAGGGGGGGGCATGGAAAAACTGTTTTTT. This sequence encodes CASSLTGGGMEKLFF.

The V call is TRBV3-1 (or the pseudogene TRBV3-2), the J call TRBJ1-1; 10 nucleotides align to TRBD1. V lost 1 base to trimming and J lost 2 bases; unmatched junction nucleotides: 7. Germline-derived CDR1 and CDR2 are LGHDT and YNNKEL (reference sequence). This CDR3 contains 17 residues. Written as DNA, the CDR3 is TGTGCCAGCAGCCAAGGGTTGGGACAGGGGAGCAACACTGAAGCTTTCTTT. It translates to CASSQGLGQGSNTEAFF.

The chain carries TRBV5-4 and TRBJ1-1; D may be TRBD1 (6 bases). The CDR3 loop spans 15 amino acids. The germline V gene has CDR1 SGHNT and CDR2 YYREEE (reference sequence). V was shortened by 4 bases and J by 0 bases, with 13 bases between the two germline ends. CDR3 coding DNA: TGTGCCAGCAGCCCTGGGGGCGCTGTGAACACTGAAGCTTTCTTT. This translates into CASSPGGAVNTEAFF.

The rearrangement uses TRBV11-2 and TRBJ2-1; 8 bases map to TRBD2. Unmatched junction bases numbered 7, after V lost 3 bases and J lost 0 bases. Germline V CDR1 and CDR2: SGHAT, FQNNGV. This CDR3 contains 17 residues. This CDR3 reads CASSLYGRGASYNEQFF. The CDR3 nucleotides are TGTGCCAGCAGCTTGTATGGGCGGGGGGCCTCCTACAATGAGCAGTTCTTC.

V is TRBV4-1 and J is TRBJ1-1; D is unresolved. Germline values: CDR1 MGHRA, CDR2 YSYEKL. The CDR3 consists of 15 residues. With 3 bases removed from V and 1 base from J, the gap between germline ends came to 12 bases. The CDR3 nucleotides read TGCGCCAGCAGCCAGGCGACAAGAACGAACACTGAAGCTTTCTTT. Protein sequence: CASSQATRTNTEAFF.

The V and J genes are TRBV7-6 and TRBJ1-3; TRBD1 is a possible D gene (5 bases). Trimming left V 2 bases short and J 2 bases short, with 10 bases between. The CDR3 has 15 amino acids. In germline, CDR1 is SGHVS, CDR2 FNYEAQ. CDR3 DNA sequence: TGTGCCAGCAGCTTAAGCGGGGGAACTGGAAACACCATATATTTT. Translated: CASSLSGGTGNTIYF.

Points on this clone: In the same sample, other DNA sequences code for this CDR3. The gene calls are TRBV7-2 and TRBJ2-2; TRBD1 aligns across 8 bases. The length of the CDR3 is 15 residues. The germline V gene has CDR1 SGHTA and CDR2 FQGNSA. V trimming: 4 bases; J trimming: 3 bases; junction bases outside the gene matches: 4. As DNA, the CDR3 is TGTGCCAGCAGCTCTCGACAGGGGTACACCGGGGAGCTGTTTTTT. Its protein product is CASSSRQGYTGELFF. Supplemented by reference TRBV7-2 and TRBJ2-2, the full variable domain reads GAGVSQSPSNKVTEKGKDVELRCDPISGHTALYWYRQSLGQGLEFLIYFQGNSAPDKSGLPSDRFSAERTGGSVSTLTIQRTQQEDSAVYLCASSSRQGYTGELFFGEGSRLTVL.

The chain joins TRBV14 to TRBJ1-6, with 8 bases fitting TRBD1. The CDR3 consists of 13 residues. Germline CDR1 is SGHDN and CDR2 is FVKESK. After removal of 1 base from V and 15 bases from J, the junction contained 5 bases not matched to a gene. The CDR3 DNA sequence: TGTGCCAGCAGCCAAGGACAGGGGTTAGTCCTCCACTTT. It codes for CASSQGQGLVLHF. Together with reference TRBV14 and TRBJ1-6, the CDR3 gives the full variable domain: EAGVTQFPSHSVIEKGQTVTLRCDPISGHDNLYWYRRVMGKEIKFLLHFVKESKQDESGMPNNRFLAERTGGTYSTLKVQPAELEDSGVYFCASSQGQGLVLHFGNGTRLTVT.

V gene TRBV6-5 combines with J gene TRBJ2-7; the D gene is possibly TRBD2 (5 bases). Germline V lookup: CDR1 MNHEY, CDR2 SVGAGI. The CDR3 runs 13 residues. Between the trimmed V and J ends, which lost 6 bases and 3 bases, there was a span of 12 bases. The CDR3 DNA reads TGTGCCAGCAGCCAGACTGACTACTACGAGCAGTACTTC. It translates to CASSQTDYYEQYF.

This chain connects TRBV5-4 to TRBJ1-1, with a possible D match to TRBD1 (6 bases). V was clipped by 4 bases and J by 3 bases, with 16 bases between them. The CDR3 is made up of 15 amino acids. The V gene's germline CDR1 is SGHNT and CDR2 YYREEE (reference sequence). The CDR3 nucleotides read TGTGCCAGCAGCGATGGACAGCAGATCTACACTGAAGCTTTCTTT. Protein: CASSDGQQIYTEAFF.